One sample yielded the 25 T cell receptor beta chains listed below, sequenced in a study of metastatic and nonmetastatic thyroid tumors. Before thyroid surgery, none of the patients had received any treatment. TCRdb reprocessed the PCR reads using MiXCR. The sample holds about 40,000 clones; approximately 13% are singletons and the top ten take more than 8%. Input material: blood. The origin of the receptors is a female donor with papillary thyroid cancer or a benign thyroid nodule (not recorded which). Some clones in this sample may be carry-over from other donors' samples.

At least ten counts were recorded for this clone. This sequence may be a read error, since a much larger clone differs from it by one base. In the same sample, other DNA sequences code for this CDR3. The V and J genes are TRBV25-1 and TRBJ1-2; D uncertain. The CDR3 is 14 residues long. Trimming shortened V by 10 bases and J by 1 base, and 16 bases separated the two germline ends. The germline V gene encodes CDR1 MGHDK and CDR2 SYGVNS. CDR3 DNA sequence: TGTGCCACCAGCCAAGGACGCCATAACTATGGCTACACCTTC. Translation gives CATSQGRHNYGYTF.

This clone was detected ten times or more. CDR3 DNA: TGTGCCAGCTCCTTAGCAAGGACTAGCGGTAACATTCAGTACTTC. Residues: CASSLARTSGNIQYF. The chain links TRBV28 to TRBJ2-4, with 10 bases identical to TRBD2. Unmatched junction bases numbered 11, after V lost 8 bases and J lost 7 bases. This CDR3 is built from 15 residues. Germline lookup yields CDR1 MDHEN and CDR2 SYDVKM.

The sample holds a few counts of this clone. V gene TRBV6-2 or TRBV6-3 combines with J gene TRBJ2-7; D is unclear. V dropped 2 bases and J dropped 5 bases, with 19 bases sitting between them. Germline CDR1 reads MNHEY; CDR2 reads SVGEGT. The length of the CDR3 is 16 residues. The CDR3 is CASSYQAVEFVHEQYF. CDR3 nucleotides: TGTGCCAGCAGTTACCAGGCTGTGGAGTTTGTTCACGAGCAGTACTTC.

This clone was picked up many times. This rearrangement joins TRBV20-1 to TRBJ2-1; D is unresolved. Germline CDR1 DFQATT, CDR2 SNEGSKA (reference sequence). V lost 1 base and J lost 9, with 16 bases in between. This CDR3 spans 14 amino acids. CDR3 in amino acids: CSARVSPGRPEQFF. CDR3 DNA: TGCAGTGCTAGAGTTAGTCCAGGCCGCCCTGAGCAGTTCTTC.

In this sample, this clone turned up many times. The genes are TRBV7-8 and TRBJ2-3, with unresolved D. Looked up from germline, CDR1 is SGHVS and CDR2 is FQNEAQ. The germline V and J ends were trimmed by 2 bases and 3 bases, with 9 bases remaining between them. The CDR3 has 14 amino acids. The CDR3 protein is CASSLLAATDTQYF. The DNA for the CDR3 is TGTGCCAGCAGCTTATTGGCCGCGACAGATACGCAGTATTTT. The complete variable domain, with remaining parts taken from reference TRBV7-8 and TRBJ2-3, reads GAGVSQSPRYKVAKRGQDVALRCDPISGHVSLFWYQQALGQGPEFLTYFQNEAQLDKSGLPSDRFFAERPEGSVSTLKIQRTQQEDSAVYLCASSLLAATDTQYFGPGTRLTVL.

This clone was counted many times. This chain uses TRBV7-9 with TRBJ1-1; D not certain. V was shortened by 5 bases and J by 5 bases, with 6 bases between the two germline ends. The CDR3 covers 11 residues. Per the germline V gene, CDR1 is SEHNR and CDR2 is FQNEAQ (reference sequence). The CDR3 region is CASSVGTEAFF. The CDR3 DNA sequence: TGTGCCAGCAGCGTAGGTACTGAAGCTTTCTTT.

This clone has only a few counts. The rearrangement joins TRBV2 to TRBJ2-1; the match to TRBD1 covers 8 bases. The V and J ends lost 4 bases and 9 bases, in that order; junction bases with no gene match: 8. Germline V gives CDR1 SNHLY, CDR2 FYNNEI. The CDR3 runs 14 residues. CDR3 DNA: TGTGCCAGCAGTGGATGGACAGGGAACGGTGAGCAGTTCTTC. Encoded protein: CASSGWTGNGEQFF.

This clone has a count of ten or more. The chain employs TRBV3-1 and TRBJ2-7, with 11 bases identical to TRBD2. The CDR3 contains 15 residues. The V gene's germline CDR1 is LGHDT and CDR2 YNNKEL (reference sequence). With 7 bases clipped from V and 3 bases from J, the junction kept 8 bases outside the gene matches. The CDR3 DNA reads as TGTGCCAGCACCTCCTCCGGGACTAGCGGCTACGAGCAGTACTTC. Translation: CASTSSGTSGYEQYF.

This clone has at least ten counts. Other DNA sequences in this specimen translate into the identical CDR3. The CDR3 DNA sequence: TGTGCCAGCAGGGTCAAGGGACTAGGCTACACCTTC. Its protein is CASRVKGLGYTF. This chain connects TRBV25-1 to TRBJ1-2; D might be TRBD1 (5 bases). Trimming removed 6 bases from V and 8 bases from J, with 13 bases in between. The length of the CDR3 is 12 residues. Germline values: CDR1 MGHDK, CDR2 SYGVNS.

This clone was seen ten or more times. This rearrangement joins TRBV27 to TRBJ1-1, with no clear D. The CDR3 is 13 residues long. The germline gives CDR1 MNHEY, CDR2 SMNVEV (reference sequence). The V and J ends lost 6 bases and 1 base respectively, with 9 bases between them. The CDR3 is CASRRQGNTEAFF. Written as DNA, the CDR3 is TGTGCCAGCAGAAGACAAGGGAACACTGAAGCTTTCTTT.

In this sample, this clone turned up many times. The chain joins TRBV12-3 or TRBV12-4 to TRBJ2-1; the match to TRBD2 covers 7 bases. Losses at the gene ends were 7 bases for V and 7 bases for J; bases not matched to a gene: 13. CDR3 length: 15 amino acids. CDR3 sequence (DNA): TGTGCCAGCACCGCAAGCGGGATGGTCGGAAATGAGCAGTTCTTC. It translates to CASTASGMVGNEQFF.

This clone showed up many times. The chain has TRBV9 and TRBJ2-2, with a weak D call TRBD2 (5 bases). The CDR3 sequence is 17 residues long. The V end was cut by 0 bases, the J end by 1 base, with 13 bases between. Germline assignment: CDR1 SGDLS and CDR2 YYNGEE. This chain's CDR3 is CASSVATSAGNTGELFF. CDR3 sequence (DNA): TGTGCCAGCAGCGTAGCTACCTCCGCGGGGAACACCGGGGAGCTGTTTTTT.

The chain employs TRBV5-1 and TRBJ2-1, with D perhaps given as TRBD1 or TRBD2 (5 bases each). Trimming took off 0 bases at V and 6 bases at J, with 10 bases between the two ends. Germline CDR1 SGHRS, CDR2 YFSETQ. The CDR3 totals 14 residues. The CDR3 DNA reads TGCGCCAGCAGCTTGGAGGGACGGAGCAATGAGCAGTTCTTC. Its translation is CASSLEGRSNEQFF.

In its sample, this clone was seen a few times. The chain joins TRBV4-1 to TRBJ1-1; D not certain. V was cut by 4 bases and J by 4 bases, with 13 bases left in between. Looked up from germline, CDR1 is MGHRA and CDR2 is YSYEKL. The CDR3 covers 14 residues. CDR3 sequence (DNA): TGCGCCAGCAGCCCCACAATCGCGGGCACTGAAGCTTTCTTT. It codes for CASSPTIAGTEAFF.

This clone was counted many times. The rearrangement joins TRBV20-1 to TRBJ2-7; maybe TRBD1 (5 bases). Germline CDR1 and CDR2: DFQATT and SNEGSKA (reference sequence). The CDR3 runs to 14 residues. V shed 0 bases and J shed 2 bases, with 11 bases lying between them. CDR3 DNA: TGCAGTGCTAGAGATCGAAGGACACCCTACGAGCAGTACTTC. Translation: CSARDRRTPYEQYF.

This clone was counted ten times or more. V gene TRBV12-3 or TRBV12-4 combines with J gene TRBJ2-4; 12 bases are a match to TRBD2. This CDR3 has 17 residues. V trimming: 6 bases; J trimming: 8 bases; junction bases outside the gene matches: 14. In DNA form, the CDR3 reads TGTGCCAGCAGACCCAGAGGACTAGCGGGAATAGCAGACATTCAGTACTTC. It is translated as CASRPRGLAGIADIQYF.

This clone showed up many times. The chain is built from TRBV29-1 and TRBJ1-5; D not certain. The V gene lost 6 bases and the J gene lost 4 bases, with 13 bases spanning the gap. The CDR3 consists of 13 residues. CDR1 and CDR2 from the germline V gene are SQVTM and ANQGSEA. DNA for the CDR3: TGCAGCGTCCGCCCGGATCCTAATCAGCCCCAGCATTTT. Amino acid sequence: CSVRPDPNQPQHF. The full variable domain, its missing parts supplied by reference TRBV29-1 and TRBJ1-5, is SAVISQKPSRDICQRGTSLTIQCQVDSQVTMMFWYRQQPGQSLTLIATANQGSEATYESGFVIDKFPISRPNLTFSTLTVSNMSPEDSSIYLCSVRPDPNQPQHFGDGTRLSIL.

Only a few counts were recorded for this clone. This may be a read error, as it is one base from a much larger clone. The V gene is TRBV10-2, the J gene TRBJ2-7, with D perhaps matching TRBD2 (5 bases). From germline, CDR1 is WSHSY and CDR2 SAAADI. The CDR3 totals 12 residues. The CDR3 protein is CVSSDGMNEQYF. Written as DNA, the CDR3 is TGCGTCAGCAGCGACGGGATGAACGAGCAGTACTTC.

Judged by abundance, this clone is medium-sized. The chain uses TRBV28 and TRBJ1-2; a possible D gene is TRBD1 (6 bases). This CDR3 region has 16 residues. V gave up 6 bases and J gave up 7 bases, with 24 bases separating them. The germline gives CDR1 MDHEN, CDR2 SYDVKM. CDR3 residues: CASRPEGRGRDIGYTF. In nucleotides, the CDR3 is TGTGCCAGCAGACCGGAGGGGCGAGGGAGGGACATTGGCTACACCTTC.

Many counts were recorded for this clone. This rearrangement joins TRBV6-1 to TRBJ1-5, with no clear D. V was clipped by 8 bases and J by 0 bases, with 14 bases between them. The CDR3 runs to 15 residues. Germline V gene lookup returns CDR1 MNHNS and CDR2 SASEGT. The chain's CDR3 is CASCASRFSNQPQHF. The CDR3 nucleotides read TGTGCCAGCTGTGCGAGCAGGTTTAGCAATCAGCCCCAGCATTTT.

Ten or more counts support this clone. CDR3 sequence: CASSPNRGPGSTEAFF. For the CDR3, the DNA is TGTGCCAGCTCACCAAACCGGGGGCCAGGGAGCACTGAAGCTTTCTTT. The J gene is TRBJ1-1, the V gene TRBV18; D possibly corresponds to TRBD1 (6 bases). Looked up from germline, CDR1 is KGHSH and CDR2 is LQKENI. This CDR3 region has 16 residues. V was pared by 2 bases and J by 4 bases, with 17 bases between. Full variable domain (missing parts from reference TRBV18 and TRBJ1-1): NAGVMQNPRHLVRRRGQEARLRCSPMKGHSHVYWYRQLPEEGLKFMVYLQKENIIDESGMPKERFSAEFPKEGPSILRIQQVVRGDSAAYFCASSPNRGPGSTEAFFGQGTRLTVV.

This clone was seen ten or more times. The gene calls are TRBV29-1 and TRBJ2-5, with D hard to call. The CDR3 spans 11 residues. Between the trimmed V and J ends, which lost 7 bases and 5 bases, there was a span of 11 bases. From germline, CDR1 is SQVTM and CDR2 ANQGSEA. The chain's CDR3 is CSGSTWETQYF. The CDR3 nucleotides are TGCAGCGGAAGCACCTGGGAGACCCAGTACTTC.

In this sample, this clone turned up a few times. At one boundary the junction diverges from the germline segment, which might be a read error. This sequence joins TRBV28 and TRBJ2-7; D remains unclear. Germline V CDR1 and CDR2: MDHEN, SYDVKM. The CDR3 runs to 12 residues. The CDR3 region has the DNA TGTGTCAGCAGGTGGCCCACCTACGAGCAGTACTTC. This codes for CVSRWPTYEQYF.

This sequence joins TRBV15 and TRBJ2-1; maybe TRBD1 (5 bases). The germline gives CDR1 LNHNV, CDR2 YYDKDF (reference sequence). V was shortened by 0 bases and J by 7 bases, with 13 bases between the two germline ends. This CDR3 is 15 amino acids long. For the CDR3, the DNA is TGTGCCACCAGCAGAGATCATCAGGGATGGAATGAGCAGTTCTTC. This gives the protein CATSRDHQGWNEQFF.

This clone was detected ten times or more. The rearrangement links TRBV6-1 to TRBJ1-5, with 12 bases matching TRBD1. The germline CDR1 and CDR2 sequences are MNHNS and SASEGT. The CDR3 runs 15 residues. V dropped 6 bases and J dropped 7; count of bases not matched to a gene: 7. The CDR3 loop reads CASRRGTGGSQPQHF. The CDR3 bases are TGTGCCAGCAGGAGGGGGACAGGGGGCAGCCAGCCCCAGCATTTT.